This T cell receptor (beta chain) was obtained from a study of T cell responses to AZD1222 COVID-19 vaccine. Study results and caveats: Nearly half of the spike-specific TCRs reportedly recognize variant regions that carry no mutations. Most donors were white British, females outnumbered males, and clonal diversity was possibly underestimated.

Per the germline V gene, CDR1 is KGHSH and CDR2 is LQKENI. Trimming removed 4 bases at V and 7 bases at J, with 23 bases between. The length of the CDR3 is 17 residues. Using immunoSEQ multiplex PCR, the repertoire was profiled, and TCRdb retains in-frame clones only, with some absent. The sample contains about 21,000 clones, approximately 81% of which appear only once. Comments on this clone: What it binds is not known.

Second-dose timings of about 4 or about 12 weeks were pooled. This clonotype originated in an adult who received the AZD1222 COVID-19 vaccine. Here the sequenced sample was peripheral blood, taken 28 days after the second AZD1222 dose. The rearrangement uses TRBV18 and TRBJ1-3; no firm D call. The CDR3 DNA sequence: TGTGCCAGCTCACGAAATGTGCTCCCGGGGAATACCAACACCATATATTTT. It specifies CASSRNVLPGNTNTIYF.